Given below is one TCR beta chain in context. Germline V gene lookup returns CDR1 SGHRS and CDR2 YFSETQ. The CDR3 is 14 amino acids. V lost 6 bases and J lost 2; bases outside the gene matches: 8. This sample was taken from a study of shared clonotypes between healthy human individuals. Profiling relied on immunoSEQ multiplex PCR, and the TCRdb table lists in-frame clones only, not all of them. The table has hundreds of thousands of clones, approximately 95% seen once. This TCR was recovered from a woman in her 30s in good health. Sequencing input: naive CD4+ T cells sorted from blood. The subset here: CD45RA+ positively selected. The chain is built from TRBV5-1 and TRBJ2-7; 7 positions match TRBD2. This chain's CDR3 is CASTLGTTAYEQYF. In nucleotides, the CDR3 is TGCGCCAGCACTTTGGGGACTACAGCCTACGAGCAGTACTTC.